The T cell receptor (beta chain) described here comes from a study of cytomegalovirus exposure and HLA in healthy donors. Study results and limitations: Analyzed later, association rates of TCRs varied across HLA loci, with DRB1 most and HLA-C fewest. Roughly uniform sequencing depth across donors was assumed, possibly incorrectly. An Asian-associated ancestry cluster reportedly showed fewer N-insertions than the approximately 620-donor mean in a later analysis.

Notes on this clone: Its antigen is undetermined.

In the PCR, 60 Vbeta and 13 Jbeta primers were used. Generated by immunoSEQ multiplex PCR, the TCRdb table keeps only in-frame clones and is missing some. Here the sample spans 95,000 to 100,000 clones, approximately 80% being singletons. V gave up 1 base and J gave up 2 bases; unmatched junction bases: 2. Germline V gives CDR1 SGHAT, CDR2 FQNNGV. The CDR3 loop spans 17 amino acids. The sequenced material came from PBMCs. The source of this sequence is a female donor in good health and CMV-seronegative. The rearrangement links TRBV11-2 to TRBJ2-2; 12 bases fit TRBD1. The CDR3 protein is CASSLVGTGGNTGELFF. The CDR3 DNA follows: TGTGCCAGCAGCTTAGTTGGGACAGGGGGCAACACCGGGGAGCTGTTTTTT. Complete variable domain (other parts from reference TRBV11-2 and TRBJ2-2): EAGVAQSPRYKIIEKRQSVAFWCNPISGHATLYWYQQILGQGPKLLIQFQNNGVVDDSQLPKDRFSAERLKGVDSTLKIQPAKLEDSAVYLCASSLVGTGGNTGELFFGEGSRLTVL.